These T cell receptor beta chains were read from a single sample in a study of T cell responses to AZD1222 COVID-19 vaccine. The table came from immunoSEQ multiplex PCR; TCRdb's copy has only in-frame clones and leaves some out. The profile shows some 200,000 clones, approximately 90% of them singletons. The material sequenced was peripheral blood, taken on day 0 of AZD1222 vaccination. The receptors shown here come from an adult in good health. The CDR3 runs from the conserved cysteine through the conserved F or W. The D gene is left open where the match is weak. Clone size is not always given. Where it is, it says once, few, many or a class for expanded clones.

CASSTSGGGNSPLHF TGTGCCAGCAGTACTTCAGGAGGGGGGAATTCACCCCTCCACTTT TRBJ1-6 NA TRBV28 NA
CASSSGQGNEKLFF TGTGCCAGCAGCTCCGGACAGGGGAATGAAAAACTGTTTTTT TRBJ1-4 TRBD1 TRBV7-2 NA
CASSWGQYSNQPQHF TGTGCCAGCAGTTGGGGACAGTATAGCAATCAGCCCCAGCATTTT TRBJ1-5 TRBD1 TRBV27 NA
CASSQDRGFGEQFF TGCGCCAGCAGCCAAGATCGCGGTTTCGGTGAGCAGTTCTTC TRBJ2-1 NA TRBV4-3 NA
CATSGTPGRAGGTGELFF TGTGCCACCAGTGGGACCCCAGGGCGCGCTGGGGGCACCGGGGAGCTGTTTTTT TRBJ2-2 NA TRBV24-1 NA
CASSRGTGGNNEQFF TGTGCCAGCAGCCGGGGGACAGGGGGAAACAATGAGCAGTTCTTC TRBJ2-1 TRBD1 TRBV3-1/TRBV3-2 NA
CAWSQGYNSPLHF TGTGCCTGGAGCCAGGGTTATAATTCACCCCTCCACTTT TRBJ1-6 NA TRBV30 NA
CASSPYTDRAREQYF TGTGCCAGCTCACCTTATACAGACAGGGCGAGGGAGCAGTACTTC TRBJ2-7 TRBD1 TRBV18 once
CASSLMETQYF TGTGCCAGCAGTTTAATGGAGACCCAGTACTTC TRBJ2-5 NA TRBV27 NA
CASSLGPRGSSYNEQFF TGTGCCAGCAGCTTAGGGCCACGCGGCAGCTCCTACAATGAGCAGTTCTTC TRBJ2-1 NA TRBV11-3 NA
CAWSVGTGPTQYF TGTGCCTGGAGTGTAGGGACAGGACCTACGCAGTATTTT TRBJ2-3 TRBD1 TRBV30 NA
CASSRDKNTEAFF TGTGCCAGTAGCAGGGACAAGAACACTGAAGCTTTCTTT TRBJ1-1 NA TRBV19 NA
CASSEGVRVEELFF TGTGCCAGCAGTGAAGGTGTGAGGGTGGAGGAGCTGTTTTTT TRBJ2-2 NA TRBV2 NA
CASSVQGYEQYF TGTGCCAGCAGCGTACAGGGCTACGAGCAGTACTTC TRBJ2-7 NA TRBV7-9 NA
CATSDPGQGIGEQFF TGTGCCACCAGTGATCCCGGACAGGGGATCGGTGAGCAGTTCTTC TRBJ2-1 TRBD1 TRBV24-1 once
CSVEGRHNEKLFF TGCAGCGTTGAGGGACGGCACAATGAAAAACTGTTTTTT TRBJ1-4 NA TRBV29-1 NA
CASSPQGVRETQYF TGTGCCAGCAGCCCCCAAGGGGTTAGGGAGACCCAGTACTTC TRBJ2-5 NA TRBV11-2 once
CASSPRPKDATNEKLFF TGTGCCAGCTCACCACGACCGAAGGATGCAACTAATGAAAAACTGTTTTTT TRBJ1-4 NA TRBV18 NA
CASSEGRLYEQYF TGTGCCAGCAGTGAAGGAAGACTCTACGAGCAGTACTTC TRBJ2-7 NA TRBV2 NA
CASEEQGATNEQFF TGTGCCAGCGAAGAACAGGGGGCCACAAATGAGCAGTTCTTC TRBJ2-1 TRBD1 TRBV18 NA
CASSPGGGYGADTQYF TGTGCCAGCAGCCCGGGGGGAGGGTATGGCGCAGATACGCAGTATTTT TRBJ2-3 TRBD2 TRBV7-2 NA
CASSWISGNTIYF TGTGCCAGCAGTTGGATCTCTGGAAACACCATATATTTT TRBJ1-3 NA TRBV2 once
CASSLRGSPYEQYF TGTGCCAGCAGCTTGCGCGGCTCTCCCTACGAGCAGTACTTC TRBJ2-7 NA TRBV5-4 NA
CATSARVGGTQYF TGTGCCACCAGTGCTCGAGTGGGGGGGACCCAGTACTTC TRBJ2-5 NA TRBV24-1 NA
CASRGPTIYGYTF TGTGCCAGCAGGGGCCCGACCATCTATGGCTACACCTTC TRBJ1-2 NA TRBV28 NA
CSVAPGRDRQTYSNQPQHF TGCAGCGTTGCCCCCGGGCGGGACAGACAAACTTATAGCAATCAGCCCCAGCATTTT TRBJ1-5 TRBD1 TRBV29-1 NA
CASSLWASGYTGELFF TGTGCCAGCAGCTTGTGGGCTAGCGGGTACACCGGGGAGCTGTTTTTT TRBJ2-2 TRBD2 TRBV5-4 NA
CASSLGRADEQFF TGCGCCAGCAGCTTGGGTAGGGCAGATGAGCAGTTCTTC TRBJ2-1 NA TRBV5-1 NA
CAVTSTSSYNEQFF TGTGCCGTGACTAGCACGAGCTCCTACAATGAGCAGTTCTTC TRBJ2-1 TRBD2 TRBV19 NA
CAISESASHSYEQYF TGTGCCATCAGTGAGTCCGCCTCGCACTCCTACGAGCAGTACTTC TRBJ2-7 NA TRBV10-3 NA
CASSQGFGNTIYF TGTGCCAGCAGTCAGGGGTTCGGAAACACCATATATTTT TRBJ1-3 NA TRBV6-5 NA
CASSLARRSRYGYTF TGTGCCAGCAGCTTGGCGCGTCGCAGTCGCTATGGCTACACCTTC TRBJ1-2 NA TRBV5-4 NA
CASSDRGRANYGYTF TGTGCCAGCAGTGATAGGGGGAGGGCTAACTATGGCTACACCTTC TRBJ1-2 NA TRBV2 once
CSASSPNTGELFF TGCAGTGCTAGTTCGCCGAACACCGGGGAGCTGTTTTTT TRBJ2-2 NA TRBV20-1 NA
CASSVQENEKLFF TGTGCCAGCAGTGTCCAGGAAAATGAAAAACTGTTTTTT TRBJ1-4 NA TRBV12-3/TRBV12-4 NA
CASSLGGRLNSPLHF TGTGCCAGCAGCTTAGGGGGCAGGTTAAATTCACCCCTCCACTTT TRBJ1-6 NA TRBV11-2 NA
CASSQASGRVFF TGTGCCAGCAGTCAGGCTAGCGGGAGGGTATTCTTC TRBJ2-1 TRBD2 TRBV6-6 NA
CASRGTAALEAFF TGTGCCAGCAGAGGGACAGCTGCCCTTGAAGCTTTCTTT TRBJ1-1 TRBD1 TRBV27 NA
CASSPPNAGGLDNSPLHF TGTGCCAGCTCACCACCTAACGCTGGCGGACTCGATAATTCACCCCTCCACTTT TRBJ1-6 NA TRBV18 NA
CASSLGGQGSQPQHF TGCGCCAGCAGCTTGGGGGGACAGGGGTCCCAGCCCCAGCATTTT TRBJ1-5 TRBD1 TRBV5-1 NA
CASSISGGIGETQYF TGTGCCAGTAGTATTAGCGGGGGGATCGGAGAGACCCAGTACTTC TRBJ2-5 TRBD2 TRBV19 NA
CASSSGARNQPQHF TGTGCCAGCTCGTCGGGGGCACGCAATCAGCCCCAGCATTTT TRBJ1-5 NA TRBV18 NA
CASSFSDRGRGYTF TGTGCCAGCAGTTTCTCGGACAGGGGCAGAGGCTACACCTTC TRBJ1-2 TRBD1 TRBV28 NA
CASSLETGSGDTQYF TGTGCCAGCAGCTTGGAGACCGGGAGTGGAGATACGCAGTATTTT TRBJ2-3 NA TRBV5-4 NA
CASSEAFVSGTRMHF TGTGCCAGCAGTGAAGCGTTTGTGTCGGGCACTCGTATGCATTTT TRBJ1-5 NA TRBV6-1 NA
CASTPSDYGYTF TGTGCCAGCACCCCATCGGACTATGGCTACACCTTC TRBJ1-2 NA TRBV28 NA
CSASGQHLQGAMGNQPQHF TGCAGTGCTAGTGGCCAACACCTACAGGGGGCGATGGGCAATCAGCCCCAGCATTTT TRBJ1-5 TRBD1 TRBV20-1 few
CASSESLLHETTDTQYF TGCGCCAGCAGTGAGAGTTTACTCCACGAGACAACAGATACGCAGTATTTT TRBJ2-3 NA TRBV10-2 NA